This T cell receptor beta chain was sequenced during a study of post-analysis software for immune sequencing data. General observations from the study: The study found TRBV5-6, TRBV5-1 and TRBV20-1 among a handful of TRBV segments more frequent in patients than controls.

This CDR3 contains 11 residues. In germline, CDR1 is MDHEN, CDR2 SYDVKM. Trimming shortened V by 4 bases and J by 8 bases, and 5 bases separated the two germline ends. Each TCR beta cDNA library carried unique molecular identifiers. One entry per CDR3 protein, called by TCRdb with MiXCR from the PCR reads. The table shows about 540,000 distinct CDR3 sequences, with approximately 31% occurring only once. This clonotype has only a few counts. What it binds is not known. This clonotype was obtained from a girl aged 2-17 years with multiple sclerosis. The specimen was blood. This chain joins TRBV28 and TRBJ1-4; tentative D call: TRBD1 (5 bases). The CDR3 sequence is CASSYREKLFF. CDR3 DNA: TGTGCCAGCAGTTACAGGGAAAAACTGTTTTTT.